This entry features one T cell receptor (beta chain) sequence. Its antigen is not identified. The CDR3 spans 13 residues. Trimming removed 4 bases at V and 6 bases at J, with 9 bases between. These data belong to a study of T-cell memory formation after mild COVID-19. TCRalpha and TCRbeta libraries used 5'RACE with constant-segment primers and UMIs. TCRdb processed the 5' RACE reads anew with MiXCR; each CDR3 protein has one entry. The data hold some 48,000 distinct CDR3 sequences, with 25% to 30% observed a single time. Notes on the study in general: Pre-infection memory held some responding clones, suggesting pre-existing cross-reactive T cells responded.

This chain uses TRBV12-3 or TRBV12-4 with TRBJ2-2, with D perhaps TRBD1 (5 bases). Sample: PBMCs or a T cell subset sorted from them (not recorded which). The TCR was taken from a man between 18 and 35 years old who had mild COVID-19 (a few samples of this study predate the infection). Cell type and time point are not known. The CDR3 DNA reads TGTGCCAGCAGTTCAGGGTTCCCCGGGGAGCTGTTTTTT. This translates into CASSSGFPGELFF.